The sequence of this T cell receptor beta chain was determined in a study of blood T cell repertoires in COVID-19. Overall study: COVID-19 samples, acute and convalescent, were from the United States, Italy and Spain. In each case, the material was cDNA or gDNA derived from T cells, B-cell-depleted T cells, or PBMCs.

The table came from immunoSEQ multiplex PCR; TCRdb's copy has only in-frame clones and leaves some out. This sample has 450,000 or so clones, with 89% found just once. Germline CDR1 reads GTSNPN; CDR2 reads SVGIG (reference sequence). The length of the CDR3 is 14 residues. V shed 5 bases and J shed 0 bases, with 14 bases lying between them. The V call is TRBV30, the J call TRBJ2-7, with D possibly being TRBD2 (6 bases). The sample consisted of peripheral blood. The source is a man between 18 and 35 years old with COVID-19, enrolled during active disease. DNA of the CDR3: TGTGCCTGGGCCGGGACTCCAAGCTCCTACGAGCAGTACTTC. It yields the protein CAWAGTPSSYEQYF.